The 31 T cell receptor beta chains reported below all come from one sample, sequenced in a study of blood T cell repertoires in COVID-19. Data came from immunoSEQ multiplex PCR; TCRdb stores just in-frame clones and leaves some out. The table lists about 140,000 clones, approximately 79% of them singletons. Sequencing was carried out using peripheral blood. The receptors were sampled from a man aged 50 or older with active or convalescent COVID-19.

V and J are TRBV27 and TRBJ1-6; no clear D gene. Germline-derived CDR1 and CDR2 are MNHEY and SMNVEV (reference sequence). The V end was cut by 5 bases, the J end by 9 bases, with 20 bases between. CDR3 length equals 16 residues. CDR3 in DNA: TGTGCCAGCAGTCCATCCCGGGTCCTTGGAGGTTCACCCCTCCACTTT. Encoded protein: CASSPSRVLGGSPLHF.

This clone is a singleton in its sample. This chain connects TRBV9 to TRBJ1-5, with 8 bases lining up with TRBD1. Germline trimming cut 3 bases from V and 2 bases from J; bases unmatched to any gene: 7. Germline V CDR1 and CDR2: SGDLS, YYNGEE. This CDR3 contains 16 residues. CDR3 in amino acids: CASSATGGMGNQPQHF. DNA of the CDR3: TGTGCCAGCAGCGCTACAGGGGGAATGGGCAATCAGCCCCAGCATTTT.

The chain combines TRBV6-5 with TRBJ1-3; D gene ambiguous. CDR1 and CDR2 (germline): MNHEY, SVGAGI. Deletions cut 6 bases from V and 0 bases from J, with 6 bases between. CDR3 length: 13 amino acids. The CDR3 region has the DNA TGTGCCAGCAGCCAGGACTCTGGAAACACCATATATTTT. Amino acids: CASSQDSGNTIYF.

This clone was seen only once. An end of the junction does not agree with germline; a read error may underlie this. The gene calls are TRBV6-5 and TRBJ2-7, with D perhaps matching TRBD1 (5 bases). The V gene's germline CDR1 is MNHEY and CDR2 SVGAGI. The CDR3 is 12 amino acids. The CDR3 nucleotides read TGTGCCGGCAGCCGGACACGCTACGAGCAGTACTTC. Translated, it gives CAGSRTRYEQYF.

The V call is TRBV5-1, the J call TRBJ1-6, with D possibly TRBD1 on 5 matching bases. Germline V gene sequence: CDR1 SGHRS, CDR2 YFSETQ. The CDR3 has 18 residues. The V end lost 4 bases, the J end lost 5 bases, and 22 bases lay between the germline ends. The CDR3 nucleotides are TGCGCCAGCAGCCACGCCTGGACGACAGCCCAGAATAATTCACCCCTCCACTTT. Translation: CASSHAWTTAQNNSPLHF.

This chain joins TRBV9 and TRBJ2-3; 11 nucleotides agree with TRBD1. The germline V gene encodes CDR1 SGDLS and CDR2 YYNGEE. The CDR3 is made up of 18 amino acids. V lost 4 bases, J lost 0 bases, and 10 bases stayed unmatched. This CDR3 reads CASSPRTGGLTSTDTQYF. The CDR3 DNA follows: TGTGCCAGCAGCCCCCGGACAGGGGGCCTTACTAGCACAGATACGCAGTATTTT.

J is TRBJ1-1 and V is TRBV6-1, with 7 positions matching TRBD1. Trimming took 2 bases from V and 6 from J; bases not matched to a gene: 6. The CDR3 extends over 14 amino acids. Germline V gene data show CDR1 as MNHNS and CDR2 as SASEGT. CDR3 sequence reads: CASSERGRGAEAFF. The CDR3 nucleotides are TGTGCCAGCAGTGAAAGGGGGCGTGGGGCTGAAGCTTTCTTT.

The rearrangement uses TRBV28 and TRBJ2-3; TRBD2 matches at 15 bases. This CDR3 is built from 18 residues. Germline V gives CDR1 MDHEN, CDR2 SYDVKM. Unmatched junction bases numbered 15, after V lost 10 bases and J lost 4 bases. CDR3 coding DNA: TGTGCCACCAGAGGACTAGCGGGAGGGCCGGGGGGCCCAGATACGCAGTATTTT. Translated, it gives CATRGLAGGPGGPDTQYF.

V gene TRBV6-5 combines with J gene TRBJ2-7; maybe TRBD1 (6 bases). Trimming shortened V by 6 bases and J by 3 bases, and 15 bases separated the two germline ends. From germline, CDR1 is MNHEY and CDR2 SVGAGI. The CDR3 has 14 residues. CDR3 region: CASRGQTQFYEQYF. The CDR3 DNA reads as TGTGCCAGCAGAGGACAGACTCAATTCTACGAGCAGTACTTC.

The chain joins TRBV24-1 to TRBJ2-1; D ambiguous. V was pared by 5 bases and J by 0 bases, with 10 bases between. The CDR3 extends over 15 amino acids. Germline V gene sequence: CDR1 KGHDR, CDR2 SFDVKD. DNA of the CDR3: TGTGCCACCAGTGTCGGCGGAAACTCCTACAATGAGCAGTTCTTC. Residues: CATSVGGNSYNEQFF.

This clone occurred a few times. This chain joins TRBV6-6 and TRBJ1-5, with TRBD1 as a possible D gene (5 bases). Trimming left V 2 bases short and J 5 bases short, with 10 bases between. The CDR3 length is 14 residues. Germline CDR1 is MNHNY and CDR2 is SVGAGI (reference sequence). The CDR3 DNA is TGTGCCAGCAGTTACCCAGGGAACGATCAGCCCCAGCATTTT. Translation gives CASSYPGNDQPQHF.

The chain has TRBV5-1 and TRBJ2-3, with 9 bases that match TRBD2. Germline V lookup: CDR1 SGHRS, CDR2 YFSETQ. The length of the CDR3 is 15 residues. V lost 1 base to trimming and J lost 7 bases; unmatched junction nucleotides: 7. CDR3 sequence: CASSLRREGTNTQYF. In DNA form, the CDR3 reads TGCGCCAGCAGCTTGCGGCGGGAGGGGACGAATACGCAGTATTTT.

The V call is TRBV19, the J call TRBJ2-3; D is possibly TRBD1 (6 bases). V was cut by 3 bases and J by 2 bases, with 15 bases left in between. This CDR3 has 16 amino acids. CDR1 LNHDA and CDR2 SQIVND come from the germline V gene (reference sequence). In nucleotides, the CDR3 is TGTGCCAGTAGTATCGCCTCAGGGGCTTACACAGATACGCAGTATTTT. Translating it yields CASSIASGAYTDTQYF.

The CDR3, as DNA: TGTGCCAGCAGCTCGTTGACTAGCGGGAGTTGGAGCACAGATACGCAGTATTTT. Amino acid sequence: CASSSLTSGSWSTDTQYF. The chain joins TRBV7-3 to TRBJ2-3; TRBD2 matches at 12 bases. The germline gives CDR1 SGHTA, CDR2 FQGTGA. The CDR3 spans 18 residues. The ends lost 4 bases at V and 0 bases at J; junction bases unmatched: 8.

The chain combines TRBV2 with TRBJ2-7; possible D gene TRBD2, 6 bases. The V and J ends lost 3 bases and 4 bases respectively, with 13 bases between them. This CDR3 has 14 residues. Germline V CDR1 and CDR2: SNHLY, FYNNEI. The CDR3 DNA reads TGTGCCAGCAGTGAGTCGGCGGGGATTTACGAGCAGTACTTC. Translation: CASSESAGIYEQYF. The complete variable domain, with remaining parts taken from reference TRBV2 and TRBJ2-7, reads EPEVTQTPSHQVTQMGQEVILRCVPISNHLYFYWYRQILGQKVEFLVSFYNNEISEKSEIFDDQFSVERPDGSNFTLKIRSTKLEDSAMYFCASSESAGIYEQYFGPGTRLTVT.

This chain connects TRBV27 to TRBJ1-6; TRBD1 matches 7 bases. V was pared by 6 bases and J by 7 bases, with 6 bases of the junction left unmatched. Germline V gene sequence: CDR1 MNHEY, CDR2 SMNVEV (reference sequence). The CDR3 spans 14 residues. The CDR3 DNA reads TGTGCCAGCAGCCCGGGACAGCCGAATTCACCCCTCCACTTT. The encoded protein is CASSPGQPNSPLHF.

CDR3 in DNA: TGTGCCAGCAGTTCCCGGGACACAAATTCACCCCTCCACTTT. This codes for CASSSRDTNSPLHF. V gene TRBV6-5 combines with J gene TRBJ1-6, with D maybe TRBD1 (6 bases). The germline gives CDR1 MNHEY, CDR2 SVGAGI. V lost 4 bases, J lost 7 bases, and 11 bases lay in between. CDR3 length: 14 residues.

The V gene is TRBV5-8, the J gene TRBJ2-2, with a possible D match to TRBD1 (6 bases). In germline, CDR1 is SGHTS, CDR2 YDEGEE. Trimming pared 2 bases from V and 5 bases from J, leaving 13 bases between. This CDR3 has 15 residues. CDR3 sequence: CASSLRTVATGELFF. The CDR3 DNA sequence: TGTGCCAGCAGCTTAAGGACAGTTGCAACCGGGGAGCTGTTTTTT.

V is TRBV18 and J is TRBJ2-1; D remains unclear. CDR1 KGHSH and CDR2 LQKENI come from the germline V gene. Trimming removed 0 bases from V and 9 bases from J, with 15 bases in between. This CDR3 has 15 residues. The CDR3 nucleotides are TGTGCCAGCTCACCACCGCGTCAGGAAAGTGGTGAGCAGTTCTTC. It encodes CASSPPRQESGEQFF. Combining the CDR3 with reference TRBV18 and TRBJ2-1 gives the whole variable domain NAGVMQNPRHLVRRRGQEARLRCSPMKGHSHVYWYRQLPEEGLKFMVYLQKENIIDESGMPKERFSAEFPKEGPSILRIQQVVRGDSAAYFCASSPPRQESGEQFFGPGTRLTVL.

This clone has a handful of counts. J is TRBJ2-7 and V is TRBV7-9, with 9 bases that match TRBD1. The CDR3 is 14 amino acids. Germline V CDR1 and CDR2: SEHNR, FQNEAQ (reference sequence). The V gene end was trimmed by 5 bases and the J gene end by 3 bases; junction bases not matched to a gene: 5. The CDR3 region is CASSGTGLSYEQYF. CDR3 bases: TGTGCCAGCAGCGGGACAGGGCTCAGCTACGAGCAGTACTTC.

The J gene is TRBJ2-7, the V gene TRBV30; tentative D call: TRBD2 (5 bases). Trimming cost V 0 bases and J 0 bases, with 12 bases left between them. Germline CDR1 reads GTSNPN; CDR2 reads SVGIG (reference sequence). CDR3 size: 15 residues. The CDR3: CAWSVQTDSSYEQYF. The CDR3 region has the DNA TGTGCCTGGAGTGTGCAGACGGACTCCTCCTACGAGCAGTACTTC.

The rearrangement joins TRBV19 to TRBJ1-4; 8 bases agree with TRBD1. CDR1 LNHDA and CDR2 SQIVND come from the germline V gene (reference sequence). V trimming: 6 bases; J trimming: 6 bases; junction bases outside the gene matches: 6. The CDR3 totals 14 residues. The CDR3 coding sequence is TGTGCCAGTAGCCCCGGGACAGGATATGAAAAACTGTTTTTT. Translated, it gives CASSPGTGYEKLFF.

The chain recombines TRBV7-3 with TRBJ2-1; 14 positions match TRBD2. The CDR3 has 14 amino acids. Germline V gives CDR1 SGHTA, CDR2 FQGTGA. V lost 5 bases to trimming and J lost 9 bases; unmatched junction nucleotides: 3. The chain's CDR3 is CASSPGTSGSEQFF. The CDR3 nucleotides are TGTGCCAGCAGCCCGGGGACTAGCGGGAGTGAGCAGTTCTTC. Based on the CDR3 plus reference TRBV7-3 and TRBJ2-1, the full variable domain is GAGVSQTPSNKVTEKGKYVELRCDPISGHTALYWYRQSLGQGPEFLIYFQGTGAADDSGLPNDRFFAVRPEGSVSTLKIQRTERGDSAVYLCASSPGTSGSEQFFGPGTRLTVL.

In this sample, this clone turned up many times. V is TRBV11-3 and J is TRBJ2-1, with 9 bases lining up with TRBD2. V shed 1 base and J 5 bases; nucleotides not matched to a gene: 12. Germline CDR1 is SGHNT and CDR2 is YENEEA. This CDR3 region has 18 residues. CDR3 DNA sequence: TGTGCCAGCAGCTTAGGACTATTCCCTAGCGGGGATAACAATGAGCAGTTCTTC. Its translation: CASSLGLFPSGDNNEQFF.

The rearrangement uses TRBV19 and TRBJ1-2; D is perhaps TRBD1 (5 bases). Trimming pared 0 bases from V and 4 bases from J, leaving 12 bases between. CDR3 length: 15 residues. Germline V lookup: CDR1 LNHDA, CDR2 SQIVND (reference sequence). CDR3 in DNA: TGTGCCAGTAGTATAGATTTCAGCAGGGCCTATGGCTACACCTTC. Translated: CASSIDFSRAYGYTF.

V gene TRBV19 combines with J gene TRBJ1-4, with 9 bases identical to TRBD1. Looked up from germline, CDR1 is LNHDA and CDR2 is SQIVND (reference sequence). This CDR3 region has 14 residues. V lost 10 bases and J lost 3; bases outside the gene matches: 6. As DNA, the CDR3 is TGTGCCACCGGGACAGGGTTGGCTAATGAAAAACTGTTTTTT. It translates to CATGTGLANEKLFF.

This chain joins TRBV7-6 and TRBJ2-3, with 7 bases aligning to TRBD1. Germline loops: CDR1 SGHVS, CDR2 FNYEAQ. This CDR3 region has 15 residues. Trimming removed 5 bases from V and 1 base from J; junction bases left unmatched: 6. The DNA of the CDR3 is TGTGCCAGCAGCCTTTACAGGGGTGGCACAGATACGCAGTATTTT. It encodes CASSLYRGGTDTQYF. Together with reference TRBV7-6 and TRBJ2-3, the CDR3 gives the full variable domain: GAGVSQSPRYKVTKRGQDVALRCDPISGHVSLYWYRQALGQGPEFLTYFNYEAQQDKSGLPNDRFSAERPEGSISTLTIQRTEQRDSAMYRCASSLYRGGTDTQYFGPGTRLTVL.

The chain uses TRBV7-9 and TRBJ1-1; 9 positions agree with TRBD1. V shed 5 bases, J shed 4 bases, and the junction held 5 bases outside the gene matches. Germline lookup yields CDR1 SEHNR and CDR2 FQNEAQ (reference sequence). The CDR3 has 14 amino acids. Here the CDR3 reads CASSRTGVSTEAFF. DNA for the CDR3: TGTGCCAGCAGCCGGACAGGGGTAAGCACTGAAGCTTTCTTT.

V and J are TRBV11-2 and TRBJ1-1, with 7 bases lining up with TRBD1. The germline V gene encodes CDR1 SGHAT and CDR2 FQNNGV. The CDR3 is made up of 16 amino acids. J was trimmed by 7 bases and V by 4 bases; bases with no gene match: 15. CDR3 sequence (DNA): TGTGCCAGCAGCTACCGACAGGGCCTGTATGGGGGTGAAGCTTTCTTT. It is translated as CASSYRQGLYGGEAFF. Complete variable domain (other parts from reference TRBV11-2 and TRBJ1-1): EAGVAQSPRYKIIEKRQSVAFWCNPISGHATLYWYQQILGQGPKLLIQFQNNGVVDDSQLPKDRFSAERLKGVDSTLKIQPAKLEDSAVYLCASSYRQGLYGGEAFFGQGTRLTVV.

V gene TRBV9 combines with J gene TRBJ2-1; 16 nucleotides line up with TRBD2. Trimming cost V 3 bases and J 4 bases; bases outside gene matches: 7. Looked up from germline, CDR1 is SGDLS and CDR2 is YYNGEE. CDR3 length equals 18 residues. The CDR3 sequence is CASSGGTSGRAGYNEQFF. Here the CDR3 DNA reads TGTGCCAGCAGCGGCGGGACTAGCGGGAGGGCGGGTTACAATGAGCAGTTCTTC.

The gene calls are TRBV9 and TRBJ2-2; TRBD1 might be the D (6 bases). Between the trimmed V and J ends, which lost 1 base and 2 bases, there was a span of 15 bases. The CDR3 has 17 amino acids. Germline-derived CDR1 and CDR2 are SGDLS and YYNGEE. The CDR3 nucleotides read TGTGCCAGCAGCGTATCCCCAGGACAGATAAACACCGGGGAGCTGTTTTTT. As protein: CASSVSPGQINTGELFF.